This TCR beta chain was found in a study of blood T cell repertoires in COVID-19. Background on the study: COVID-19 samples collected from the United States, Italy and Spain covered acute and convalescent phases. In each case, the material was cDNA or gDNA derived from T cells, B-cell-depleted T cells, or PBMCs.

Followed over time, Seattle patients had been enrolled while infection was active. V lost 6 bases to trimming and J lost 3 bases, with 15 bases between them. The germline V gene has CDR1 GTSNPN and CDR2 SVGIG (reference sequence). This CDR3 is built from 13 residues. Profiled with immunoSEQ multiplex PCR; TCRdb holds only in-frame clones, not every one. The sample consists of about 60,000 clones, 75% to 85% of them appearing once. The material sequenced was peripheral blood. V usage is TRBV30 and J usage is TRBJ2-7, with D perhaps TRBD1 (6 bases). The origin of this receptor is a man aged 50 to 59 with COVID-19, enrolled during active disease. The CDR3 DNA is TGTGCCTGTCGGGACATCACCCTCTACGAGCAGTACTTC. Residues: CACRDITLYEQYF.